This T cell receptor beta chain was obtained from a study of siplizumab effects on memory and regulatory T cells. Clones were read by immunoSEQ multiplex PCR, and TCRdb kept only the in-frame ones, dropping some. The table lists around 68,000 clones, over 75% of them singletons, with 1.7% in the top ten. Sequences were obtained from Tregs sorted from blood. This TCR derives from a human donor in good health.

For the CDR3, the DNA is TGCGCCAGCAGCCGCGGGCCAGCGGGGCCCTACGAGCAGTACTTC. Its protein product is CASSRGPAGPYEQYF. The chain carries TRBV4-1 and TRBJ2-7; 7 bases line up with TRBD2. This CDR3 comprises 15 residues. Unmatched junction bases numbered 8, after V lost 4 bases and J lost 2 bases. CDR1 and CDR2 from the germline V gene are MGHRA and YSYEKL.